The rows below give T cell receptor beta chains drawn from one sample of a study of T cell responses to AZD1222 COVID-19 vaccine. Sequenced by immunoSEQ multiplex PCR; TCRdb stores in-frame clones only, minus some. The sample yields about 140,000 clones, around 87% seen once. The starting material was peripheral blood, obtained on day 0 of AZD1222 vaccination. The receptor source for this set is an adult in good health. Each CDR3 is given with its conserved first and last residue. A D gene is named only where the DNA matches it firmly. Only some rows state a clone size, as once, few, many or a class for expanded clones.

D gene,V gene,J gene,clone size,CDR3 protein,CDR3 DNA
-,TRBV10-3,TRBJ1-5,-,CAISDGNQPQHF,TGTGCCATCAGTGATGGCAATCAGCCCCAGCATTTT
-,TRBV4-1,TRBJ1-5,-,CASSRLRREPQHF,TGCGCCAGCAGCCGGTTGAGAAGAGAGCCCCAGCATTTT
-,TRBV12-3/TRBV12-4,TRBJ1-1,-,CASSLGNTEAFF,TGTGCCAGCAGTTTGGGAAACACTGAAGCTTTCTTT
-,TRBV11-3,TRBJ2-1,-,CASSPQGSNEQFF,TGTGCCAGCAGTCCCCAGGGGTCTAATGAGCAGTTCTTC
-,TRBV5-6,TRBJ1-5,few,CASSLPNGLQHF,TGTGCCAGCAGCTTACCAAACGGTCTCCAGCATTTT
TRBD1,TRBV5-4,TRBJ1-6,-,CASSLGQGNSPLHF,TGTGCCAGCAGCCTTGGACAGGGAAATTCACCCCTCCACTTT
TRBD2,TRBV19,TRBJ2-3,-,CASSKVAGADTQYF,TGTGCCAGTAGTAAGGTAGCGGGAGCAGATACGCAGTATTTT
-,TRBV7-7,TRBJ2-2,once,CASSTTRGTGGTGELFF,TGTGCTAGCAGCACCACCCGGGGCACCGGCGGCACCGGGGAGCTGTTTTTT
-,TRBV28,TRBJ2-7,once,CASSYTGTGEQYF,TGTGCCAGCAGCTACACAGGGACCGGCGAGCAGTACTTC
-,TRBV4-1,TRBJ2-1,-,CASSPAGRSSYNEQFF,TGCGCCAGCAGCCCCGCAGGGAGAAGCTCCTACAATGAGCAGTTCTTC
-,TRBV18,TRBJ1-1,-,CASSPSGNTEAFF,TGTGCCAGCTCACCATCGGGGAACACTGAAGCTTTCTTT
-,TRBV11-2,TRBJ2-7,-,CASSLVVSSPLEQYF,TGTGCCAGCAGCTTAGTGGTTAGCTCCCCCCTCGAGCAGTACTTC
-,TRBV30,TRBJ2-3,-,CAWSWRGHTDTQYF,TGTGCCTGGAGTTGGAGGGGACACACAGATACGCAGTATTTT
TRBD1,TRBV18,TRBJ1-4,-,CASSQGSRGEKLFF,TGTGCCAGCTCACAGGGCAGCAGGGGGGAAAAACTGTTTTTT
-,TRBV5-1,TRBJ2-2,-,CASAWTGELFF,TGCGCCAGCGCGTGGACCGGGGAGCTGTTTTTT
TRBD2,TRBV7-3,TRBJ2-1,-,CASSPSAGGRGNEQFF,TGTGCCAGCAGCCCTTCAGCGGGAGGCCGGGGCAATGAGCAGTTCTTC
-,TRBV5-1,TRBJ1-4,-,CASSLESYGGKLFF,TGCGCCAGCAGCTTGGAATCCTACGGGGGAAAACTGTTTTTT
TRBD1,TRBV15,TRBJ2-1,-,CATSGDLLGQGHYNEQFF,TGTGCCACCAGCGGAGACCTTCTCGGACAGGGGCACTACAATGAGCAGTTCTTC
TRBD1,TRBV14,TRBJ1-2,few,CASSQQQGQSGYTF,TGTGCCAGCAGCCAGCAACAGGGGCAGAGTGGCTACACCTTC
-,TRBV2,TRBJ1-5,many,CASRGGWGEPQHF,TGTGCCAGCAGGGGAGGGTGGGGGGAACCCCAGCATTTT
TRBD2,TRBV14,TRBJ2-7,-,CASSPLGIAGADEQYF,TGTGCCAGCAGCCCCTTGGGGATAGCGGGAGCCGACGAGCAGTACTTC
TRBD1,TRBV18,TRBJ2-7,-,CASRDRGQGNEQYF,TGTGCCAGCCGAGACAGGGGGCAAGGGAACGAGCAGTACTTC
TRBD1,TRBV18,TRBJ2-7,-,CASSLLGLGTGSSSYEQYF,TGTGCCAGCTCACTCCTAGGGCTCGGGACAGGGTCATCCTCCTACGAGCAGTACTTC
TRBD2,TRBV15,TRBJ2-1,-,CATSSGRAGNEQFF,TGTGCCACCAGCAGCGGGAGGGCGGGGAATGAGCAGTTCTTC
-,TRBV2,TRBJ1-5,-,CASTSRGSSNQPQHF,TGTGCCAGCACCTCTCGGGGCAGCAGCAATCAGCCCCAGCATTTT
-,TRBV30,TRBJ1-5,once,CAWSDGTSNQPQHF,TGTGCCTGGAGTGACGGGACAAGCAATCAGCCCCAGCATTTT
-,TRBV3-1/TRBV3-2,TRBJ2-7,once,CASSPLVPSGGEQYF,TGTGCCAGCAGCCCCTTGGTCCCGTCAGGCGGAGAGCAGTACTTC
TRBD1,TRBV18,TRBJ2-2,-,CASSPWDRGKTGELFF,TGTGCCAGCTCACCATGGGACAGGGGGAAAACCGGGGAGCTGTTTTTT
-,TRBV19,TRBJ1-2,-,CARPRISWAGVNYGYTF,TGTGCCAGACCACGAATTTCTTGGGCCGGGGTTAACTATGGCTACACCTTC
-,TRBV3-1/TRBV3-2,TRBJ1-1,-,CASSQDRGFDTEAFF,TGTGCCAGCAGCCAAGATAGGGGCTTCGACACTGAAGCTTTCTTT
-,TRBV9,TRBJ2-2,-,CASSVPPRTANTGELFF,TGTGCCAGCAGCGTACCCCCGCGGACAGCGAACACCGGGGAGCTGTTTTTT
TRBD2,TRBV5-1,TRBJ2-3,-,CASSLAGSGTTDTQYF,TGCGCCAGCAGCTTGGCTGGTAGCGGGACCACAGATACGCAGTATTTT
TRBD1,TRBV7-9,TRBJ2-7,-,CASSLRGLKSYEQYF,TGTGCCAGCAGCTTAAGGGGGCTCAAATCCTACGAGCAGTACTTC
TRBD1,TRBV6-5,TRBJ1-2,-,CASSPGQARGYGYTF,TGTGCCAGCAGTCCTGGACAGGCACGGGGCTATGGCTACACCTTC
TRBD2,TRBV7-2,TRBJ2-1,-,CASSATGGAYNEQFF,TGTGCCAGCAGCGCAACGGGGGGGGCTTACAATGAGCAGTTCTTC
-,TRBV7-2,TRBJ1-2,-,CASSPEGDYGYTF,TGTGCCAGCAGCCCCGAAGGGGATTATGGCTACACCTTC
-,TRBV28,TRBJ2-4,-,CASSTLAKNIQYF,TGTGCCAGCAGTACCTTAGCCAAAAACATTCAGTACTTC
-,TRBV18,TRBJ2-1,-,CASSAEGEQFF,TGTGCCAGCTCAGCAGAGGGAGAGCAGTTCTTC
-,TRBV6-5,TRBJ2-5,-,CASSRDVSIQETQYF,TGTGCCAGCAGCAGGGACGTAAGCATCCAAGAGACCCAGTACTTC
-,TRBV2,TRBJ1-4,-,CASRPTAATNEKLFF,TGTGCCAGCAGGCCGACAGCTGCAACTAATGAAAAACTGTTTTTT
TRBD1,TRBV6-5,TRBJ1-1,few,CASSSPYRGGGTEAFF,TGTGCCAGCAGTTCCCCCTACAGGGGCGGTGGCACTGAAGCTTTCTTT
-,TRBV3-1/TRBV3-2,TRBJ1-2,once,CASSQPRVDGYTF,TGTGCCAGCAGCCAACCCAGGGTTGATGGCTACACCTTC
-,TRBV5-1,TRBJ2-5,once,CASSSPTVTKQETQYF,TGCGCCAGCAGCTCTCCGACGGTGACAAAGCAAGAGACCCAGTACTTC
TRBD1,TRBV7-8,TRBJ1-3,-,CASSAAGQVPGNTIYF,TGTGCCAGCAGCGCCGCGGGACAGGTCCCTGGAAACACCATATATTTT
TRBD1,TRBV28,TRBJ2-7,-,CASGARQGREQYF,TGTGCCAGCGGGGCTCGACAGGGACGAGAGCAGTACTTC
TRBD1,TRBV2,TRBJ1-4,-,CASSRTGGVEKLFF,TGTGCCAGCAGTAGGACAGGGGGCGTTGAAAAACTGTTTTTT
-,TRBV5-4,TRBJ1-2,-,CASSLAGGHYGYTF,TGTGCCAGCAGCTTGGCCGGGGGCCACTATGGCTACACCTTC
TRBD1,TRBV7-8,TRBJ2-3,once,CASSLVRVRGSTDTPYF,TGTGCCAGCAGCTTAGTCAGGGTCAGGGGGAGCACAGATACGCCGTATTTT
TRBD1,TRBV6-5,TRBJ2-7,-,CASRPTGGSYEQYF,TGTGCCAGCAGGCCGACAGGGGGTTCCTACGAGCAGTACTTC
TRBD2,TRBV6-5,TRBJ2-1,-,CASSSRRGGGYNEQFF,TGTGCCAGCAGTTCCCGGCGCGGGGGGGGCTACAATGAGCAGTTCTTC
-,TRBV13,TRBJ1-3,-,CASSVMGPSGNTIYF,TGTGCCAGCAGCGTGATGGGACCCTCTGGAAACACCATATATTTT
-,TRBV3-1/TRBV3-2,TRBJ1-5,-,CASSQVWDNQPQHF,TGTGCCAGCAGCCAAGTATGGGACAATCAGCCCCAGCATTTT
-,TRBV25-1,TRBJ2-5,-,CASGGLGWKTQYF,TGTGCCAGCGGGGGACTGGGCTGGAAGACCCAGTACTTC
-,TRBV7-9,TRBJ1-1,-,CASTATTEAGGAEAFF,TGTGCCAGCACCGCAACGACGGAGGCGGGGGGGGCTGAAGCTTTCTTT